This T cell receptor (beta chain) was retrieved from a study of blood T cell repertoires in COVID-19. Study background: Spain, Italy and the United States supplied samples that represented acute and convalescent COVID-19. Sample material is recorded as cDNA or gDNA derived from T cells, B-cell-depleted T cells, or PBMCs.

Authors' analysis steps: Estimates of nucleated cell counts were drawn from the amplification of reference gene primers. Profiling relied on immunoSEQ multiplex PCR, and the TCRdb table lists in-frame clones only, not all of them. V and J calls and clone size are copied from that table; D and trimming were computed from the DNA. Of about 140,000 clones listed, approximately 81% are singletons. Per germline, CDR1 SGDLS and CDR2 YYNGEE. The CDR3 loop spans 17 amino acids. The V segment lost 3 bases and the J segment 3 bases; nucleotides outside the gene matches: 13. The sequence was collected from a human donor in a cohort sampled during active COVID-19. The chain uses TRBV9 and TRBJ2-3; TRBD1 matches 7 bases. The specimen was peripheral blood. In DNA form, the CDR3 reads TGTGCCAGCAGCGAAACTGACAGGGTATGGAGTACAGATACGCAGTATTTT. This encodes CASSETDRVWSTDTQYF.